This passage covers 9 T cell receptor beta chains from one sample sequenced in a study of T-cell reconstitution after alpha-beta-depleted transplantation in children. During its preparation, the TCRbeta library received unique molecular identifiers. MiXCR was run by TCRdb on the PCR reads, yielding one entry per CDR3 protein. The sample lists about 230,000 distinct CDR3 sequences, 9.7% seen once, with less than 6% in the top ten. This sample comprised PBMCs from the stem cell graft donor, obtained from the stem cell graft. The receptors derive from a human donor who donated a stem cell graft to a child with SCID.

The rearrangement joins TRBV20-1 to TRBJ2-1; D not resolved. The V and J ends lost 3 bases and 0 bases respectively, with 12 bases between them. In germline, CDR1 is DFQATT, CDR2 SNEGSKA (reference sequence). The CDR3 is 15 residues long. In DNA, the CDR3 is TGCAGTGCTAGGATTCCGGTTTACTCCTACAATGAGCAGTTCTTC. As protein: CSARIPVYSYNEQFF.

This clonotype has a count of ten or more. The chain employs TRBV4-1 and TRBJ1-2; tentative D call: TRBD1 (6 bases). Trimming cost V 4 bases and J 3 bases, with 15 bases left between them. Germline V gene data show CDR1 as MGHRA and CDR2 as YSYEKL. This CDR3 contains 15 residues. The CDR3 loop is CASSPGERAHYGYTF. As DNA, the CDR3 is TGCGCCAGCAGCCCAGGGGAGAGGGCCCACTATGGCTACACCTTC.

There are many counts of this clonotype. The DNA of the CDR3 is TGTGCCAGCAGTCGGCCTCTGGGGACCCAGTACTTC. Encoded protein: CASSRPLGTQYF. The chain uses TRBV2 and TRBJ2-5; D is uncertain. The CDR3 runs 12 residues. The germline V gene has CDR1 SNHLY and CDR2 FYNNEI. V shed 5 bases and J shed 7 bases, with 11 bases lying between them.

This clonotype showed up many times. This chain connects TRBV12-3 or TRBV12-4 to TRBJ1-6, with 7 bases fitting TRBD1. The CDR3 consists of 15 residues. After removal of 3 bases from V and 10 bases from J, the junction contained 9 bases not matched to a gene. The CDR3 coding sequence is TGTGCCAGCAGTTTTCGACAGGGTTTTTTATCACCCCTCCACTTT. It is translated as CASSFRQGFLSPLHF.

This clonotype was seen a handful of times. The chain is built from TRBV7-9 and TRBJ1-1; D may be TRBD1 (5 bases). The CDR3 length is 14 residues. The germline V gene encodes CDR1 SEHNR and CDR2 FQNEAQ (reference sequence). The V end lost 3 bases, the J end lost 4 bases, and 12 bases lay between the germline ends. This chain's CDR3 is CASSFSIGGTEAFF. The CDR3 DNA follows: TGTGCCAGCAGCTTCTCTATCGGGGGCACTGAAGCTTTCTTT.

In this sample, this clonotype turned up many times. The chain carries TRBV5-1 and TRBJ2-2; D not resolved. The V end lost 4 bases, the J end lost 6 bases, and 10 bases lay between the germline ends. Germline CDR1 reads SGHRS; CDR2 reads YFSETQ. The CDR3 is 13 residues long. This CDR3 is CASSALGPGELFF. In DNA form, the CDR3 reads TGCGCCAGCAGCGCCCTTGGCCCCGGGGAGCTGTTTTTT.

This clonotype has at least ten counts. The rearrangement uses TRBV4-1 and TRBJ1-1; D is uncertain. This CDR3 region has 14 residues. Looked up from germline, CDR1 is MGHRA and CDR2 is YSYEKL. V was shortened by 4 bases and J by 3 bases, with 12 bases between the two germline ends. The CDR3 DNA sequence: TGCGCCAGCAGCCGGACCCCCCCGGACACTGAAGCTTTCTTT. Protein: CASSRTPPDTEAFF.

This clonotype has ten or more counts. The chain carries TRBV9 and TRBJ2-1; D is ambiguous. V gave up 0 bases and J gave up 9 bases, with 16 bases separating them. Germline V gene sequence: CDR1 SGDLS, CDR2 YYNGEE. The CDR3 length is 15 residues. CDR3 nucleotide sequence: TGTGCCAGCAGCGTAGACTTTCTCGCTGTCCCTGAGCAGTTCTTC. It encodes CASSVDFLAVPEQFF.

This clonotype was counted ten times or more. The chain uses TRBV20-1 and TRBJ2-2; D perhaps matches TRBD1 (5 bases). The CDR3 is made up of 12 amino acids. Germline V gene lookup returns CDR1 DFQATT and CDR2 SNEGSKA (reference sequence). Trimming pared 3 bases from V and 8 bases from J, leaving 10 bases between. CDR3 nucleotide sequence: TGCAGTGCTAGTGCCAGGGTGGGGGAGCTGTTTTTT. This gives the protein CSASARVGELFF.